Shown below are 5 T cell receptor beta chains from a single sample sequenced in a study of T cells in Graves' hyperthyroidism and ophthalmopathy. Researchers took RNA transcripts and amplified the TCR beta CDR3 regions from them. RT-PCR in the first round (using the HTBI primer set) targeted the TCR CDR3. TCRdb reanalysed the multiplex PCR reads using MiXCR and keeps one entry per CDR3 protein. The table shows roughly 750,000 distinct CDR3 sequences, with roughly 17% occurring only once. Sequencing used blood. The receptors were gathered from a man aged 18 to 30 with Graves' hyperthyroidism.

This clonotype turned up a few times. CDR3 sequence reads: CASSQTPGGTRFF. Written as DNA, the CDR3 is TGTGCCAGCAGCCAAACCCCGGGGGGGACTAGGTTCTTC. The chain couples TRBV3-1 to TRBJ2-1; 8 bases map to TRBD2. The CDR3 is 13 residues long. Germline CDR1 and CDR2: LGHDT and YNNKEL (reference sequence). The V and J ends lost 2 bases and 15 bases, in that order; junction bases with no gene match: 9.

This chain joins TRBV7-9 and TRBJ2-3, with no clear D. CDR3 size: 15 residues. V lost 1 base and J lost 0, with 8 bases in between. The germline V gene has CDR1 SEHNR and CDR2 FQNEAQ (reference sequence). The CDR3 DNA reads TGTGCCAGCAGCTTAGGCAGTCCTAGCACAGATACGCAGTATTTT. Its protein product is CASSLGSPSTDTQYF.

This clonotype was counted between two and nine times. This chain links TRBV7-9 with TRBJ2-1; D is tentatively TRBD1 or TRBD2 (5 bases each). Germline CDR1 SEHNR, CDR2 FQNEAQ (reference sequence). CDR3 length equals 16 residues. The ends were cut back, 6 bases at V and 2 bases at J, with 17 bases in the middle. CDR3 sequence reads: CASRITGTETYNEQFF. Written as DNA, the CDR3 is TGTGCCAGCAGGATAACCGGGACGGAGACCTACAATGAGCAGTTCTTC.

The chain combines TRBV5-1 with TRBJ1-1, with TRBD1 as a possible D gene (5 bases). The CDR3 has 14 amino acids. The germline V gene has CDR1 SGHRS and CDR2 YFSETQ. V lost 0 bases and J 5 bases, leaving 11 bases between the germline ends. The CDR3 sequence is CASSLVQGRTEAFF. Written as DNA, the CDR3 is TGCGCCAGCAGCTTGGTCCAGGGTAGGACTGAAGCTTTCTTT.

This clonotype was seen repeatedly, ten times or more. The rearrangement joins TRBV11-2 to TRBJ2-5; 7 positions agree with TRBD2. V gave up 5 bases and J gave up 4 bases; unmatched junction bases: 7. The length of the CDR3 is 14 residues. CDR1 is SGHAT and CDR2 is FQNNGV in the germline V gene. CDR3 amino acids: CASSIGGIGETQYF. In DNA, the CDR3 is TGTGCCAGCAGCATCGGGGGGATCGGAGAGACCCAGTACTTC.